A single sample is the source of the 5 T cell receptor beta chains below, sequenced in a study of T cells in Graves' hyperthyroidism and ophthalmopathy. Researchers took RNA transcripts and amplified the TCR beta CDR3 regions from them. The HTBI primer set was used in a first-round RT-PCR of the TCR CDR3. Using its own MiXCR run on the multiplex PCR reads, TCRdb lists one record per CDR3 protein. Among around 340,000 distinct CDR3 sequences listed, 16% were seen once. Sequencing was performed on blood. These receptors were obtained from a man aged 25-45 years with Graves' hyperthyroidism.

At least ten counts were recorded for this clonotype. The chain recombines TRBV7-9 with TRBJ2-1; tentatively, D is TRBD1 (5 bases). With 4 bases removed from V and 8 bases from J, the gap between germline ends came to 18 bases. The V gene's germline CDR1 is SEHNR and CDR2 FQNEAQ (reference sequence). The CDR3 extends over 15 amino acids. The CDR3 loop is CASSSRATGPHEQFF. The DNA for the CDR3 is TGTGCCAGCAGCTCCAGGGCCACAGGACCCCATGAGCAGTTCTTC.

Regarding this clonotype: With a much larger clone just one base away, this may be a read error. CDR3 protein: CASSLLGHSNTGELFF. The CDR3 DNA reads as TGTGCCAGCTCACTTCTGGGACATTCGAACACCGGGGAGCTGTTTTTT. The chain links TRBV18 to TRBJ2-2; D might be TRBD1 (6 bases). Germline V gene data show CDR1 as KGHSH and CDR2 as LQKENI. This CDR3 has 16 residues. Deletions cut 4 bases from V and 0 bases from J, with 12 bases between.

This clonotype was seen a handful of times. A read error is possible here, since a much larger clone lies one base away. CDR3 sequence: CAGSPARGTEAFF. DNA for the CDR3: TGTGCCGGCTCCCCCGCCCGGGGTACTGAAGCTTTCTTT. V is TRBV18 and J is TRBJ1-1; no firm D call. The CDR3 runs 13 residues. Germline V CDR1 and CDR2: KGHSH, LQKENI.

This clonotype was seen ten or more times. V usage is TRBV3-1 and J usage is TRBJ2-7; the match to TRBD1 covers 7 bases. The CDR3 has 14 residues. Looked up from germline, CDR1 is LGHDT and CDR2 is YNNKEL (reference sequence). The ends lost 7 bases at V and 2 bases at J; junction bases unmatched: 8. The CDR3 DNA reads TGTGCCAGCAATCTTAGGGACAGACCCTACGAGCAGTACTTC. This translates into CASNLRDRPYEQYF.

This clonotype was seen many times. The chain has TRBV4-2 and TRBJ2-3; 9 nucleotides align to TRBD2. CDR1 is LGHNA, CDR2 YNFKEQ, per germline. The V segment lost 0 bases and the J segment 4 bases; nucleotides outside the gene matches: 8. CDR3 size: 17 residues. The CDR3 is CASSQDPGSGSADTQYF. CDR3 nucleotide sequence: TGTGCCAGCAGCCAAGATCCGGGTAGCGGGAGTGCAGATACGCAGTATTTT.